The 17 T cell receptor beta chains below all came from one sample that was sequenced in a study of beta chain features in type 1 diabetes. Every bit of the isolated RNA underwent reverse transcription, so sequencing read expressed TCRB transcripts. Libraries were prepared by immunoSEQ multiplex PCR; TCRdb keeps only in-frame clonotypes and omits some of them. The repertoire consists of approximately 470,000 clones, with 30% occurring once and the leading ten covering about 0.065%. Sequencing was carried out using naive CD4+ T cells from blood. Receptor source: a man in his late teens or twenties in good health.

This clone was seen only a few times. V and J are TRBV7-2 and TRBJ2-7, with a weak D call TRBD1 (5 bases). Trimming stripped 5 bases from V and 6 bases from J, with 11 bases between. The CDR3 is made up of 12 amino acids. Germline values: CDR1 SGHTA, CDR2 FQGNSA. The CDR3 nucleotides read TGTGCCAGCAGCATAGTAGGGGTCGAGCAGTACTTC. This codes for CASSIVGVEQYF. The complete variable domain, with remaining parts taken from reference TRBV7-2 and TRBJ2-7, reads GAGVSQSPSNKVTEKGKDVELRCDPISGHTALYWYRQSLGQGLEFLIYFQGNSAPDKSGLPSDRFSAERTGGSVSTLTIQRTQQEDSAVYLCASSIVGVEQYFGPGTRLTVT.

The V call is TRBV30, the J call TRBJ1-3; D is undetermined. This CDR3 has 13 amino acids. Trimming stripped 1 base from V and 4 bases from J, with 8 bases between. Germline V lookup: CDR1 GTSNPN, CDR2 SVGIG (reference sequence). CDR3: CAWSAGLGNTIYF. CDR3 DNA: TGTGCCTGGAGTGCTGGGCTCGGAAACACCATATATTTT.

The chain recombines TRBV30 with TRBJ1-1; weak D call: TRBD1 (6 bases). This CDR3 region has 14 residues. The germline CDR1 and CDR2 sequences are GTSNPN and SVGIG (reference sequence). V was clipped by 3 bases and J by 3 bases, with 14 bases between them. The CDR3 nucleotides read TGTGCCTGGAGGTACAGGGTGTCAGACACTGAAGCTTTCTTT. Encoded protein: CAWRYRVSDTEAFF.

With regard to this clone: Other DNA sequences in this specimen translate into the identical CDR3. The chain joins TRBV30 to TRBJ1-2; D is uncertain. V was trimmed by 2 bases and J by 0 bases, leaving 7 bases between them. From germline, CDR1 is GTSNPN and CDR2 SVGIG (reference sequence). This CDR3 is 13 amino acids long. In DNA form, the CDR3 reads TGTGCCTGGAGTCCAGGCGCTAACTATGGCTACACCTTC. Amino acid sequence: CAWSPGANYGYTF.

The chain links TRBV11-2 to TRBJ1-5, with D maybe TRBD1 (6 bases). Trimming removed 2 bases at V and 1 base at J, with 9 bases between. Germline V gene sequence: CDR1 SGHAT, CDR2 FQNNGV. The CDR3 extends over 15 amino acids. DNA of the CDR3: TGTGCCAGCAGCTTAACAGGGCTAAGCAATCAGCCCCAGCATTTT. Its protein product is CASSLTGLSNQPQHF.

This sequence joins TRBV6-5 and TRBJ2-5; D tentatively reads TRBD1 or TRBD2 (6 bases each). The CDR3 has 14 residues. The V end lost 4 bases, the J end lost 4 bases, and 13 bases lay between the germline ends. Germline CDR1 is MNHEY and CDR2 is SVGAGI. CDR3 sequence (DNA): TGTGCCAGCAGTTTTACAGGGACTGGAGAGACCCAGTACTTC. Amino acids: CASSFTGTGETQYF.

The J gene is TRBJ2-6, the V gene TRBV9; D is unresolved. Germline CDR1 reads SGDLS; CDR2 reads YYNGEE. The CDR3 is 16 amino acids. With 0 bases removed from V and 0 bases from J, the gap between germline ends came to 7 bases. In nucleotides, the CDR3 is TGTGCCAGCAGCGTAGTACGGGCCTCTGGGGCCAACGTCCTGACTTTC. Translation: CASSVVRASGANVLTF.

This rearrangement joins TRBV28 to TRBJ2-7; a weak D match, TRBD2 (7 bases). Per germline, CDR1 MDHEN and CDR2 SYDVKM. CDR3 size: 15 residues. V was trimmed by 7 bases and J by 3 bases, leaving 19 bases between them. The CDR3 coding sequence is TGTGCCAGCACCGACCCCGGGGGGCTTATCTACGAGCAGTACTTC. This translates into CASTDPGGLIYEQYF. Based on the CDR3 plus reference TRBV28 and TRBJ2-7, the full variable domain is DVKVTQSSRYLVKRTGEKVFLECVQDMDHENMFWYRQDPGLGLRLIYFSYDVKMKEKGDIPEGYSVSREKKERFSLILESASTNQTSMYLCASTDPGGLIYEQYFGPGTRLTVT.

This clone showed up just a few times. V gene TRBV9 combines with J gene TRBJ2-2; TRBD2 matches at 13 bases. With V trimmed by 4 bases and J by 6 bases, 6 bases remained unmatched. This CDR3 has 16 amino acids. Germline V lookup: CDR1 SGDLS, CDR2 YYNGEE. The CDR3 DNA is TGTGCCAGCAGCCCGCGACTAGCGGGAGGATCCGGGGAGCTGTTTTTT. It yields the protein CASSPRLAGGSGELFF.

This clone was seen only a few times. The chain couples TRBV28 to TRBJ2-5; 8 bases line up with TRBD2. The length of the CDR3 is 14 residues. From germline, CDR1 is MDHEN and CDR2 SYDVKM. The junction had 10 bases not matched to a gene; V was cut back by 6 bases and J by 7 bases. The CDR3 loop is CASSLAGGRRTQYF. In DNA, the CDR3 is TGTGCCAGCAGCTTGGCGGGCGGGAGGAGGACCCAGTACTTC.

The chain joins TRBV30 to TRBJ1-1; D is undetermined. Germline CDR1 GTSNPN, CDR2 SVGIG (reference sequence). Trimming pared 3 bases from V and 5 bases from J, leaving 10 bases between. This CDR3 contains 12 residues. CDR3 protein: CAWSKGRTEAFF. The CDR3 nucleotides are TGTGCCTGGAGCAAGGGAAGGACTGAAGCTTTCTTT.

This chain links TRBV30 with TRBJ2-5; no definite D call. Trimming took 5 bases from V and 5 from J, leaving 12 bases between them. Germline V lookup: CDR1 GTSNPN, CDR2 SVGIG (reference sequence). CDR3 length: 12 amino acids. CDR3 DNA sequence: TGTGCCTGGTCGCTGCAGGAGGAGACCCAGTACTTC. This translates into CAWSLQEETQYF.

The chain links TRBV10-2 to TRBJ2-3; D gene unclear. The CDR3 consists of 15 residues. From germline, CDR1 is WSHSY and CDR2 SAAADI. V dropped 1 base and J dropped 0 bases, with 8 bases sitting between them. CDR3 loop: CASSEWLWSTDTQYF. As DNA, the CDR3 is TGCGCCAGCAGTGAGTGGCTATGGAGCACAGATACGCAGTATTTT.

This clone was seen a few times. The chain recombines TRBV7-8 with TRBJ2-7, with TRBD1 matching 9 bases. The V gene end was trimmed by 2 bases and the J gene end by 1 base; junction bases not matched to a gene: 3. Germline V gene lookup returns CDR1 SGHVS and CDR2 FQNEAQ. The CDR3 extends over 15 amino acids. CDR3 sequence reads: CASSLLGQGSYEQYF. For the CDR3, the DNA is TGTGCCAGCAGCTTACTGGGACAGGGATCCTACGAGCAGTACTTC.

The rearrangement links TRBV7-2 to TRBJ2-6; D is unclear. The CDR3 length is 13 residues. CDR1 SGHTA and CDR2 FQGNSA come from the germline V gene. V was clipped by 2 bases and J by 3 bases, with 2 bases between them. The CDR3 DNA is TGTGCCAGCAGCTTACTTGGGGCCAACGTCCTGACTTTC. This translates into CASSLLGANVLTF.

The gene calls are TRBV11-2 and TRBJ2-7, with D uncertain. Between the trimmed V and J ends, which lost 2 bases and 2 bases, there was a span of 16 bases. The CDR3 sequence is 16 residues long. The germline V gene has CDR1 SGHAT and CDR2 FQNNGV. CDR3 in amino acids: CASSLNTASPPYEQYF. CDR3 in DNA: TGTGCCAGCAGCTTAAATACTGCTTCCCCTCCCTACGAGCAGTACTTC. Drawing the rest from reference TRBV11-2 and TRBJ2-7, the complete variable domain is EAGVAQSPRYKIIEKRQSVAFWCNPISGHATLYWYQQILGQGPKLLIQFQNNGVVDDSQLPKDRFSAERLKGVDSTLKIQPAKLEDSAVYLCASSLNTASPPYEQYFGPGTRLTVT.

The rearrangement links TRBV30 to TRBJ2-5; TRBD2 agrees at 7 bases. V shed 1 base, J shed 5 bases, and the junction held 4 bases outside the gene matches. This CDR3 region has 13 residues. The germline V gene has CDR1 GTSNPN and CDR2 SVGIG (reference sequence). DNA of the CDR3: TGTGCCTGGAGTGGGGACTATGGTGAGACCCAGTACTTC. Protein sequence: CAWSGDYGETQYF.